What follows are 2 T cell receptor beta chains derived from one specimen sequenced in a study of blood T cell repertoires in COVID-19. Clones were read by immunoSEQ multiplex PCR, and TCRdb kept only the in-frame ones, dropping some. Of roughly 140,000 clones in the sample, about nine tenths were seen once. Sequencing was carried out using peripheral blood. These receptors were collected from a woman aged 60-75 years with active or convalescent COVID-19.

V is TRBV12-3 or TRBV12-4 and J is TRBJ1-1, with D maybe TRBD1 (5 bases). The length of the CDR3 is 13 residues. The V end was cut by 6 bases, the J end by 2 bases, with 10 bases between. The CDR3 is CASRRQSNTEAFF. For the CDR3, the DNA is TGTGCCAGCAGACGACAGTCCAACACTGAAGCTTTCTTT.

V and J are TRBV2 and TRBJ2-1; D is unclear. Per the germline V gene, CDR1 is SNHLY and CDR2 is FYNNEI. This CDR3 is 12 amino acids long. V was clipped by 0 bases and J by 10 bases, with 7 bases between them. DNA for the CDR3: TGTGCCAGCAGTGAAGCCCTGAGCGAGCAGTTCTTC. It yields the protein CASSEALSEQFF.